Given below is one TCR beta chain in context. The entry originates in a study of blood T cell repertoires in COVID-19. Looking at the study overall: From the United States, Italy and Spain came samples of acute and convalescent COVID-19. The analysed material was cDNA or gDNA that came from T cells, B-cell-depleted T cells, or PBMCs.

CDR3 length: 16 amino acids. The germline V and J ends were trimmed by 3 bases and 1 base, with 18 bases remaining between them. CDR1 and CDR2 from the germline V gene are GTSNPN and SVGIG (reference sequence). Original handling: Amplification with reference gene primers provided the estimates of nucleated cell counts. Using immunoSEQ multiplex PCR, the repertoire was profiled, and TCRdb retains in-frame clones only, with some absent. The V and J calls and clone size are taken from that table; D and trimming were inferred from the DNA. The data show more than 95,000 clones, 60% to 80% seen once. Enrolled during active infection, Seattle patients were then followed longitudinally.

This chain connects TRBV30 to TRBJ1-2; D is possibly TRBD1 (6 bases). The sample taken for sequencing was peripheral blood. The TCR sequence derives from a man older than 75 with COVID-19, enrolled during active disease. Here the CDR3 reads CAWRDIQGTFNYGYTF. The CDR3 region has the DNA TGTGCCTGGAGGGACATACAGGGCACCTTTAACTATGGCTACACCTTC.